The 20 T cell receptor beta chains given below trace back to one sample, sequenced in a study of T cells in tumors and immune-related adverse events. The protocol was immunoSEQ multiplex PCR, while the TCRdb copy is restricted to in-frame clones and leaves out a portion. Found here are about 22,000 clones, around nine tenths of them singletons; the top ten hold 1.1% to 1.5%. The sequences come from lymph node tissue, collected from a patient treated with anti-PD-1 therapy. Source of these receptors: a female donor with metastatic renal cell carcinoma.

The rearrangement links TRBV28 to TRBJ2-2; no reliable D call. V was shortened by 0 bases and J by 1 base, with 6 bases between the two germline ends. CDR3 size: 15 residues. Germline lookup yields CDR1 MDHEN and CDR2 SYDVKM. CDR3 nucleotides: TGTGCCAGCAGTTTATGGTCCAAGAACACCGGGGAGCTGTTTTTT. This sequence encodes CASSLWSKNTGELFF.

This sequence joins TRBV5-6 and TRBJ1-4; 7 nucleotides match TRBD1. The CDR3 runs to 16 residues. The ends lost 4 bases at V and 4 bases at J; junction bases unmatched: 10. Germline V gene sequence: CDR1 SGHDT, CDR2 YYEEEE. CDR3 sequence (DNA): TGTGCCAGCAGCACCGGGACAGACCAACGTAATGAAAAACTGTTTTTT. As protein: CASSTGTDQRNEKLFF.

This chain connects TRBV25-1 to TRBJ2-3, with D possibly being TRBD1 (7 bases). The CDR3 is made up of 16 amino acids. The V gene lost 2 bases and the J gene lost 1 base, with 13 bases spanning the gap. Germline V gene sequence: CDR1 MGHDK, CDR2 SYGVNS. The CDR3: CASSERGRGRTDTQYF. In DNA form, the CDR3 reads TGTGCCAGCAGTGAAAGGGGGCGGGGACGCACAGATACGCAGTATTTT.

V gene TRBV11-2 combines with J gene TRBJ2-1; 14 nucleotides match TRBD2. Trimming took 5 bases from V and 2 from J; bases not matched to a gene: 11. Germline-derived CDR1 and CDR2 are SGHAT and FQNNGV. This CDR3 has 19 residues. The CDR3 here is CASSPRPGLAGVAYNEQFF. DNA for the CDR3: TGTGCCAGCAGCCCAAGGCCGGGACTAGCGGGAGTGGCCTACAATGAGCAGTTCTTC.

The chain has TRBV6-5 and TRBJ2-7; D remains unclear. CDR1 and CDR2 (germline): MNHEY, SVGAGI. There are 12 residues in the CDR3. V was shortened by 8 bases and J by 3 bases, with 11 bases between the two germline ends. CDR3 coding DNA: TGTGCCAGCCGTGGTGGGAACTACGAGCAGTACTTC. Protein: CASRGGNYEQYF.

The V gene is TRBV11-2, the J gene TRBJ1-2; 9 nucleotides align to TRBD1. This CDR3 comprises 19 residues. CDR1 SGHAT and CDR2 FQNNGV come from the germline V gene. Germline trimming cut 5 bases from V and 0 bases from J; bases unmatched to any gene: 16. CDR3 sequence reads: CASSNRIRTGGRANYGYTF. CDR3 coding DNA: TGTGCCAGCAGCAATAGAATTCGAACAGGGGGCCGAGCTAACTATGGCTACACCTTC.

This chain links TRBV19 with TRBJ1-1; D perhaps matches TRBD1 (6 bases). This CDR3 comprises 14 residues. The V end was cut by 5 bases, the J end by 3 bases, with 13 bases between. The germline CDR1 and CDR2 sequences are LNHDA and SQIVND (reference sequence). The CDR3, as DNA: TGTGCCAGTAGTGCAGGGAGGGGGTACACTGAAGCTTTCTTT. Encoded protein: CASSAGRGYTEAFF.

This clone appeared a single time. CDR3 loop: CASSLAGGQETQYF. CDR3 sequence (DNA): TGCGCCAGCAGCTTGGCTGGCGGGCAAGAGACCCAGTACTTC. The gene calls are TRBV5-1 and TRBJ2-5; the D gene is possibly TRBD2 (5 bases). The CDR3 is 14 amino acids. Per germline, CDR1 SGHRS and CDR2 YFSETQ. The V and J ends lost 0 bases and 2 bases respectively, with 8 bases between them.

The chain links TRBV5-6 to TRBJ2-6; 7 bases are a match to TRBD1. This CDR3 has 18 amino acids. J gave up 0 bases and V 0 bases, and 6 bases lay outside the gene matches. Germline CDR1 is SGHDT and CDR2 is YYEEEE. CDR3 sequence reads: CASSLGGTGVSGANVLTF. DNA for the CDR3: TGTGCCAGCAGCTTGGGGGGAACAGGGGTCTCTGGGGCCAACGTCCTGACTTTC.

The chain has TRBV19 and TRBJ1-1; D is possibly TRBD1 (6 bases). This CDR3 has 13 residues. Per germline, CDR1 LNHDA and CDR2 SQIVND (reference sequence). Trimming shortened V by 8 bases and J by 3 bases, and 13 bases separated the two germline ends. CDR3 sequence reads: CASSQGLHTEAFF. The CDR3 DNA follows: TGTGCCAGTTCTCAGGGGTTGCACACTGAAGCTTTCTTT.

V and J are TRBV5-1 and TRBJ2-3, with D possibly being TRBD2 (5 bases). The CDR3 has 14 residues. V lost 4 bases and J 1 base, leaving 10 bases between the germline ends. CDR1 is SGHRS, CDR2 YFSETQ, per germline. The CDR3 region is CASSLEGGTDTQYF. CDR3 sequence (DNA): TGCGCCAGCAGCCTAGAGGGCGGCACAGATACGCAGTATTTT.

In this sample, this clone turned up a few times. The CDR3 here is CASTRQVGYTF. The CDR3 DNA reads TGTGCCAGCACCCGACAGGTTGGCTACACCTTC. The chain links TRBV7-9 to TRBJ1-2; a possible D gene is TRBD1 (6 bases). The CDR3 length is 11 residues. V lost 7 bases, J lost 7 bases, and 10 bases lay in between. Germline CDR1 is SEHNR and CDR2 is FQNEAQ (reference sequence).

This clone appeared a few times. The gene calls are TRBV11-2 and TRBJ2-7, with 10 positions matching TRBD2. J lost 4 bases, V lost 0 bases, and 3 bases had no gene match. The CDR3 sequence is 15 residues long. Germline loops: CDR1 SGHAT, CDR2 FQNNGV. The CDR3 reads CASSLDGLAEYEQYF. The CDR3 DNA follows: TGTGCCAGCAGCTTAGACGGACTAGCGGAATACGAGCAGTACTTC.

This chain uses TRBV30 with TRBJ1-4; 7 nucleotides match TRBD1. The CDR3 is made up of 12 amino acids. Germline V gene data show CDR1 as GTSNPN and CDR2 as SVGIG (reference sequence). Germline trimming cut 0 bases from V and 10 bases from J; bases unmatched to any gene: 2. CDR3 DNA sequence: TGTGCCTGGAGTGTATCAGGGGGAAAACTGTTTTTT. Protein sequence: CAWSVSGGKLFF.

In its sample, this clone was seen once. The chain has TRBV27 and TRBJ1-1; possible D gene TRBD1, 6 bases. This CDR3 has 13 residues. The germline gives CDR1 MNHEY, CDR2 SMNVEV (reference sequence). The V gene lost 5 bases and the J gene lost 7 bases, with 14 bases spanning the gap. CDR3 amino acids: CASSLGGFGEAFF. The CDR3 DNA follows: TGTGCCAGCAGTCTCGGGGGCTTCGGTGAAGCTTTCTTT.

The chain is built from TRBV19 and TRBJ2-1; no clear D. This CDR3 is 14 amino acids long. Trimming stripped 7 bases from V and 1 base from J, with 11 bases between. CDR1 LNHDA and CDR2 SQIVND come from the germline V gene (reference sequence). The CDR3 DNA reads as TGTGCCAGTACTCCTGGGCAATCCTACAATGAGCAGTTCTTC. Its translation: CASTPGQSYNEQFF.

The rearrangement links TRBV11-1 to TRBJ1-2, with 9 bases lining up with TRBD1. V dropped 5 bases and J dropped 8; count of bases not matched to a gene: 6. The CDR3 runs 13 residues. Germline-derived CDR1 and CDR2 are SGHAT and FQDESV (reference sequence). The CDR3 spells CASSADRGGGYTF. The CDR3 bases are TGTGCCAGCAGCGCGGACAGGGGAGGAGGCTACACCTTC.

This chain joins TRBV11-2 and TRBJ2-1, with 8 bases identical to TRBD2. Germline V gene lookup returns CDR1 SGHAT and CDR2 FQNNGV. This CDR3 is built from 12 residues. Unmatched junction bases numbered 2, after V lost 4 bases and J lost 9 bases. This CDR3 is CASSSSGGEQFF. Written as DNA, the CDR3 is TGTGCCAGCAGCTCGAGCGGGGGTGAGCAGTTCTTC.

The gene calls are TRBV5-1 and TRBJ2-5, with TRBD2 identical over 7 bases. Germline CDR1 SGHRS, CDR2 YFSETQ. CDR3 length: 17 residues. V lost 3 bases, J lost 4 bases, and 15 bases stayed unmatched. CDR3 sequence reads: CASSSSGAPVLGETQYF. In DNA form, the CDR3 reads TGCGCCAGCAGCTCGAGCGGGGCCCCCGTCTTGGGAGAGACCCAGTACTTC.

The chain employs TRBV5-1 and TRBJ2-7; D perhaps matches TRBD1 (5 bases). V was clipped by 4 bases and J by 6 bases, with 23 bases between them. Germline V gene sequence: CDR1 SGHRS, CDR2 YFSETQ. The CDR3 loop spans 16 amino acids. The CDR3 DNA follows: TGCGCCAGCAGCCCGGTGGCCCACAGGTCGACCGCCGAGCAGTACTTC. Protein sequence: CASSPVAHRSTAEQYF.